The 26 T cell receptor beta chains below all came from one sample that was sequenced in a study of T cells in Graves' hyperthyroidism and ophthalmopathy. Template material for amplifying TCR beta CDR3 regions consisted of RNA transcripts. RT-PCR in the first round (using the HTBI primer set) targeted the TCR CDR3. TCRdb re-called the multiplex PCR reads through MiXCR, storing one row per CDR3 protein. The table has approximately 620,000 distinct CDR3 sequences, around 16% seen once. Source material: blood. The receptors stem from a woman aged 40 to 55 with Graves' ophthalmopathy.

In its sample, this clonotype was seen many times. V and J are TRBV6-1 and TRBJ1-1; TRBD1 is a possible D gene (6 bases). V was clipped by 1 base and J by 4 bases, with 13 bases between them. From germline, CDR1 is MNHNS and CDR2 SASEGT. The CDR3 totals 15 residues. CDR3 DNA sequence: TGTGCCAGCAGTGAAGATGGGGGGCCCACCACTGAAGCTTTCTTT. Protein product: CASSEDGGPTTEAFF.

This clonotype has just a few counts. This CDR3 is CASSTHSGSNQPQHF. CDR3 DNA: TGTGCCAGCAGTACCCACTCCGGGAGCAATCAGCCCCAGCATTTT. This chain links TRBV27 with TRBJ1-5; unclear D gene. The length of the CDR3 is 15 residues. Trimming shortened V by 5 bases and J by 1 base, and 12 bases separated the two germline ends. From germline, CDR1 is MNHEY and CDR2 SMNVEV (reference sequence).

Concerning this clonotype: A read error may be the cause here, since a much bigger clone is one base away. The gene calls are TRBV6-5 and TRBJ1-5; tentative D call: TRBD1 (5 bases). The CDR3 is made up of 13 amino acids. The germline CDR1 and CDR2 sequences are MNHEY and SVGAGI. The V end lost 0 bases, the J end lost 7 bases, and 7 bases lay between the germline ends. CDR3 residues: CASSYSGAQPQHF. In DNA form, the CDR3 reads TGTGCCAGCAGTTACTCAGGGGCCCAGCCCCAGCATTTT.

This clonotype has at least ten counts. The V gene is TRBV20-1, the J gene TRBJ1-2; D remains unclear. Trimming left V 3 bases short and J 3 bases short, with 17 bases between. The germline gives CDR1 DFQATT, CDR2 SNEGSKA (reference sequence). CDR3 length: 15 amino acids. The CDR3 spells CSARFGVGGHYGYTF. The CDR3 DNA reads TGCAGTGCTAGGTTTGGAGTGGGCGGTCACTATGGCTACACCTTC.

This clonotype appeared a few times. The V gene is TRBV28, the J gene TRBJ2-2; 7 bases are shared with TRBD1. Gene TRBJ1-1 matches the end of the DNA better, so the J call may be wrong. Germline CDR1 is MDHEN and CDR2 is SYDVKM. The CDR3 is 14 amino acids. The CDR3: CASSLVKAHRGAFF. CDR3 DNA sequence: TGTGCCAGCAGTTTAGTTAAAGCTCACAGGGGAGCTTTCTTT.

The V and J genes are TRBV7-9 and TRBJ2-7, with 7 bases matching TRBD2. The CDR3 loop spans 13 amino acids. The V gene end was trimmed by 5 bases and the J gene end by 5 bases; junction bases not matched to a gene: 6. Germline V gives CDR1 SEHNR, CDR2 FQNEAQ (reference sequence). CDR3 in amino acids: CASSLGTTNEQYF. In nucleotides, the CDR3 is TGTGCCAGCAGCCTAGGGACTACTAACGAGCAGTACTTC.

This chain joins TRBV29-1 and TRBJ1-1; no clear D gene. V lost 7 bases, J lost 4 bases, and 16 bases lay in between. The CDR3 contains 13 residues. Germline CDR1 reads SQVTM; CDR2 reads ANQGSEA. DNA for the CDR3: TGCAGCGCCCCGGATCCATACAGCACTGAAGCTTTCTTT. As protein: CSAPDPYSTEAFF.

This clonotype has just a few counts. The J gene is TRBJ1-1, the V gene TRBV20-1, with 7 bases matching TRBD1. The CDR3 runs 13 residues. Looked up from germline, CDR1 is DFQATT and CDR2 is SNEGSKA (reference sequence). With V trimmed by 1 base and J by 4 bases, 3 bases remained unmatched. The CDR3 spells CSARGHRGTEAFF. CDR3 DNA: TGCAGTGCTAGAGGTCACAGGGGCACTGAAGCTTTCTTT.

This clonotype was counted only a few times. The CDR3 DNA follows: TGTGCCAGCAGCTTTGACCCGAACACCGGGGAGCTGTTTTTT. Translated: CASSFDPNTGELFF. V is TRBV5-5 and J is TRBJ2-2; D unclear. The V gene's germline CDR1 is SGHKS and CDR2 YYEKEE (reference sequence). Between the trimmed V and J ends, which lost 2 bases and 0 bases, there was a span of 5 bases. This CDR3 comprises 14 residues.

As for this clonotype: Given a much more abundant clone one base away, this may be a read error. In DNA form, the CDR3 reads TGCAGTGCTGTACCCCCGACAGGGGACTCCTACGAGCAGTACTTC. As protein: CSAVPPTGDSYEQYF. The gene calls are TRBV20-1 and TRBJ2-7; TRBD1 matches 8 bases. V shed 5 bases, J shed 0 bases, and the junction held 9 bases outside the gene matches. The CDR3 runs to 15 residues. CDR1 is DFQATT and CDR2 is SNEGSKA in the germline V gene (reference sequence).

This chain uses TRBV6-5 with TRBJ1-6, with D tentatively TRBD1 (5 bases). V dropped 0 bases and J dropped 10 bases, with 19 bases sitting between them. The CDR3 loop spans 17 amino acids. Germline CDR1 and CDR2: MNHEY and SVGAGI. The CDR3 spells CASSYSRGVLGNSPLHF. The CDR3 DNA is TGTGCCAGCAGTTACTCGAGAGGGGTCCTGGGCAACTCACCCCTCCACTTT.

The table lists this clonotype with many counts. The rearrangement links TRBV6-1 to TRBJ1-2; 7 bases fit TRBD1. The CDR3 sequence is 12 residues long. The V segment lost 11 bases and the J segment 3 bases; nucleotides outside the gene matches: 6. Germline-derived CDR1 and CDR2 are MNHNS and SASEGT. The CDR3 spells CAARDSDYGYTF. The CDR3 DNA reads TGTGCCGCCCGGGACAGCGACTATGGCTACACCTTC.

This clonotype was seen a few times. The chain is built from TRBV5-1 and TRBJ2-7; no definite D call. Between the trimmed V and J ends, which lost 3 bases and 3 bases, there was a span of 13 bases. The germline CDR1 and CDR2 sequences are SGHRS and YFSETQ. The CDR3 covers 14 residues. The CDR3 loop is CASSYQDGSYEQYF. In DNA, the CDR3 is TGCGCCAGCAGCTACCAGGACGGAAGCTACGAGCAGTACTTC.

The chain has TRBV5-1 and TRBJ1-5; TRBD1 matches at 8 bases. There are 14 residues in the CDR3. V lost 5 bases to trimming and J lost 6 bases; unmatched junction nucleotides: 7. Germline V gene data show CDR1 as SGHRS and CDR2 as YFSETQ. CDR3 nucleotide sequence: TGCGCCAGCAGTTTGACAGGGGAGAGTCAGCCCCAGCATTTT. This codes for CASSLTGESQPQHF.

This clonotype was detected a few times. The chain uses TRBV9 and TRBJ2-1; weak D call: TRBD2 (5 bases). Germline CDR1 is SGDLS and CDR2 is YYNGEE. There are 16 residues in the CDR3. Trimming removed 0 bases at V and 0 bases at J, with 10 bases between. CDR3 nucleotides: TGTGCCAGCAGCGTAGGTAGCGCCATCTCCTACAATGAGCAGTTCTTC. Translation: CASSVGSAISYNEQFF. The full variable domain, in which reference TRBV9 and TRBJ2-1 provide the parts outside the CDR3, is DSGVTQTPKHLITATGQRVTLRCSPRSGDLSVYWYQQSLDQGLQFLIQYYNGEERAKGNILERFSAQQFPDLHSELNLSSLELGDSALYFCASSVGSAISYNEQFFGPGTRLTVL.

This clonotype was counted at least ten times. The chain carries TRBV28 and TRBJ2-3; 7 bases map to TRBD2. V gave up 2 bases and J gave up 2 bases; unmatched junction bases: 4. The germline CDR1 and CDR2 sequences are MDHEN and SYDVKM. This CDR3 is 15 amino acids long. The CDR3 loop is CASSLGGSHTDTQYF. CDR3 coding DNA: TGTGCCAGCAGTTTAGGCGGGAGCCACACAGATACGCAGTATTTT. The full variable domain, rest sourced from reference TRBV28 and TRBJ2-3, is DVKVTQSSRYLVKRTGEKVFLECVQDMDHENMFWYRQDPGLGLRLIYFSYDVKMKEKGDIPEGYSVSREKKERFSLILESASTNQTSMYLCASSLGGSHTDTQYFGPGTRLTVL.

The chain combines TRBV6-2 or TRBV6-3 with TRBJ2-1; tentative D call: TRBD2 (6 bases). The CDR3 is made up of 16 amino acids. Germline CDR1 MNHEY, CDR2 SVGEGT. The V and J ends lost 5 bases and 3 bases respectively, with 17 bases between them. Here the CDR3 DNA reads TGTGCCAGCAGTACCCGACCGGGACTTTTCTACAATGAGCAGTTCTTC. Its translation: CASSTRPGLFYNEQFF.

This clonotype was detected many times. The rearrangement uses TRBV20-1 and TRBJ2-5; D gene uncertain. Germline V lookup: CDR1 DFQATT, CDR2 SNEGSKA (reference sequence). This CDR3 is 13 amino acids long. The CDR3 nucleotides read TGCAGCGGATACTTGGGCCTACAAGAGACCCAGTACTTC. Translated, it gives CSGYLGLQETQYF.

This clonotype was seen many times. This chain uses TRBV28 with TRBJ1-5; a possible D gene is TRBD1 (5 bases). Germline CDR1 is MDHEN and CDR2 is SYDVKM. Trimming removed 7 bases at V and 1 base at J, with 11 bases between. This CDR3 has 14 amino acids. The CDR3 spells CASNRGTSNQPQHF. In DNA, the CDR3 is TGTGCCAGCAACCGAGGGACGAGCAATCAGCCCCAGCATTTT. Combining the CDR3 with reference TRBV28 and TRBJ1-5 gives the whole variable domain DVKVTQSSRYLVKRTGEKVFLECVQDMDHENMFWYRQDPGLGLRLIYFSYDVKMKEKGDIPEGYSVSREKKERFSLILESASTNQTSMYLCASNRGTSNQPQHFGDGTRLSIL.

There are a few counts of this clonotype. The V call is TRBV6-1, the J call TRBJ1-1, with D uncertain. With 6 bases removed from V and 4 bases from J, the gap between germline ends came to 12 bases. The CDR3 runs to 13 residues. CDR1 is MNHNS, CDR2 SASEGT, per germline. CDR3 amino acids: CASRDGRSTEAFF. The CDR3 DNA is TGTGCCAGCAGAGACGGCAGGAGCACTGAAGCTTTCTTT.

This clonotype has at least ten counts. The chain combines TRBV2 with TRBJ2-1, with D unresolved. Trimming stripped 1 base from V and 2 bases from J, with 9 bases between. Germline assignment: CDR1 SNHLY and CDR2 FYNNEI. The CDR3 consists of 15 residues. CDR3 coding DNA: TGTGCCAGCAGTGAAGTGGGATGGCCCTACAATGAGCAGTTCTTC. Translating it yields CASSEVGWPYNEQFF.

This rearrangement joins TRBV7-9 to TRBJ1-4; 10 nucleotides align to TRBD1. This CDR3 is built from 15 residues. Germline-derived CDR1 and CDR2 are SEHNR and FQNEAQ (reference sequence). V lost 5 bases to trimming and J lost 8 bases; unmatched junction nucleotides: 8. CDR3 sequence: CASSPRTGGLEKLFF. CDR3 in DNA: TGTGCCAGCAGCCCCAGGACAGGGGGTTTGGAAAAACTGTTTTTT.

The CDR3 DNA sequence: TGTGCCAGCAGTCGGACTAGCGGGAGGGGATTCGATGAGCAGTTCTTC. Translating it yields CASSRTSGRGFDEQFF. The chain links TRBV5-4 to TRBJ2-1, with 15 bases identical to TRBD2. Germline V lookup: CDR1 SGHNT, CDR2 YYREEE (reference sequence). The V and J ends lost 5 bases and 8 bases, in that order; junction bases with no gene match: 8. The CDR3 has 16 residues.

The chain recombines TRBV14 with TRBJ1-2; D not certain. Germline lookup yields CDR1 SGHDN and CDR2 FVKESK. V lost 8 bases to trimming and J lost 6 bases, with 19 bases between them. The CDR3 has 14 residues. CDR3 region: CASPKFSERNGYTF. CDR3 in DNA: TGTGCCAGCCCCAAATTTTCCGAGAGGAATGGCTACACCTTC.

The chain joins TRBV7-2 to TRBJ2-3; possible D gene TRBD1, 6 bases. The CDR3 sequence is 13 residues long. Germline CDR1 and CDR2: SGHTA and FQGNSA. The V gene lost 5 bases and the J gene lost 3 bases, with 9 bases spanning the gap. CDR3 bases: TGTGCCAGCAGCACCACAGGGACAGATACGCAGTATTTT. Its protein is CASSTTGTDTQYF.

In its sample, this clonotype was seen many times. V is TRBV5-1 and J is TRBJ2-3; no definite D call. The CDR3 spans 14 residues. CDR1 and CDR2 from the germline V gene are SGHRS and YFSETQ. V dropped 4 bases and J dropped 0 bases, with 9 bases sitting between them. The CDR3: CASSRSSSTDTQYF. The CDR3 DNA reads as TGCGCCAGCAGCCGCTCTTCGAGCACAGATACGCAGTATTTT. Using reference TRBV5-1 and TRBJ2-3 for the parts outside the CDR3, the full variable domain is KAGVTQTPRYLIKTRGQQVTLSCSPISGHRSVSWYQQTPGQGLQFLFEYFSETQRNKGNFPGRFSGRQFSNSRSEMNVSTLELGDSALYLCASSRSSSTDTQYFGPGTRLTVL.